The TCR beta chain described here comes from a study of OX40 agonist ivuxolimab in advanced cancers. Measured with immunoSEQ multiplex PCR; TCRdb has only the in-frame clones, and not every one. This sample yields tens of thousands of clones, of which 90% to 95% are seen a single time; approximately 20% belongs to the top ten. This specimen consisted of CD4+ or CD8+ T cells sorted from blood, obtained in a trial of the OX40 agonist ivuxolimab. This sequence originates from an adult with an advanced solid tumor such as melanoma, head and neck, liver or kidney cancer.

As DNA, the CDR3 is TGTGCCAGCAGGGTCTCTGGGGCCAACGTCCTGACTTTC. It specifies CASRVSGANVLTF. The chain is built from TRBV11-2 and TRBJ2-6; unclear D gene. CDR1 is SGHAT, CDR2 FQNNGV, per germline. The CDR3 length is 13 residues. V lost 6 bases and J 0 bases, leaving 3 bases between the germline ends.